This TCR beta chain originates from a study of T-cell reconstitution after alpha-beta-depleted transplantation in children. Per the germline V gene, CDR1 is KGHSH and CDR2 is LQKENI. V was pared by 3 bases and J by 4 bases, with 7 bases of the junction left unmatched. This CDR3 has 16 amino acids. Molecular barcoding with unique molecular identifiers was used for the TCRbeta library. TCRdb passed the PCR reads through MiXCR, listing each CDR3 protein once. The sample has 70,000 to 95,000 distinct CDR3 sequences, 12% seen once. This clonotype was observed many times. The sequence derives from a human donor who donated a stem cell graft to a child with inherited bone marrow failure. The chain employs TRBV18 and TRBJ2-3, with 10 bases fitting TRBD2. The sample consisted of PBMCs from the stem cell graft donor, taken from the stem cell graft. In DNA form, the CDR3 reads TGTGCCAGCTCACCGAACAGCGGGAGGGGCCCAGATACGCAGTATTTT. Protein sequence: CASSPNSGRGPDTQYF.